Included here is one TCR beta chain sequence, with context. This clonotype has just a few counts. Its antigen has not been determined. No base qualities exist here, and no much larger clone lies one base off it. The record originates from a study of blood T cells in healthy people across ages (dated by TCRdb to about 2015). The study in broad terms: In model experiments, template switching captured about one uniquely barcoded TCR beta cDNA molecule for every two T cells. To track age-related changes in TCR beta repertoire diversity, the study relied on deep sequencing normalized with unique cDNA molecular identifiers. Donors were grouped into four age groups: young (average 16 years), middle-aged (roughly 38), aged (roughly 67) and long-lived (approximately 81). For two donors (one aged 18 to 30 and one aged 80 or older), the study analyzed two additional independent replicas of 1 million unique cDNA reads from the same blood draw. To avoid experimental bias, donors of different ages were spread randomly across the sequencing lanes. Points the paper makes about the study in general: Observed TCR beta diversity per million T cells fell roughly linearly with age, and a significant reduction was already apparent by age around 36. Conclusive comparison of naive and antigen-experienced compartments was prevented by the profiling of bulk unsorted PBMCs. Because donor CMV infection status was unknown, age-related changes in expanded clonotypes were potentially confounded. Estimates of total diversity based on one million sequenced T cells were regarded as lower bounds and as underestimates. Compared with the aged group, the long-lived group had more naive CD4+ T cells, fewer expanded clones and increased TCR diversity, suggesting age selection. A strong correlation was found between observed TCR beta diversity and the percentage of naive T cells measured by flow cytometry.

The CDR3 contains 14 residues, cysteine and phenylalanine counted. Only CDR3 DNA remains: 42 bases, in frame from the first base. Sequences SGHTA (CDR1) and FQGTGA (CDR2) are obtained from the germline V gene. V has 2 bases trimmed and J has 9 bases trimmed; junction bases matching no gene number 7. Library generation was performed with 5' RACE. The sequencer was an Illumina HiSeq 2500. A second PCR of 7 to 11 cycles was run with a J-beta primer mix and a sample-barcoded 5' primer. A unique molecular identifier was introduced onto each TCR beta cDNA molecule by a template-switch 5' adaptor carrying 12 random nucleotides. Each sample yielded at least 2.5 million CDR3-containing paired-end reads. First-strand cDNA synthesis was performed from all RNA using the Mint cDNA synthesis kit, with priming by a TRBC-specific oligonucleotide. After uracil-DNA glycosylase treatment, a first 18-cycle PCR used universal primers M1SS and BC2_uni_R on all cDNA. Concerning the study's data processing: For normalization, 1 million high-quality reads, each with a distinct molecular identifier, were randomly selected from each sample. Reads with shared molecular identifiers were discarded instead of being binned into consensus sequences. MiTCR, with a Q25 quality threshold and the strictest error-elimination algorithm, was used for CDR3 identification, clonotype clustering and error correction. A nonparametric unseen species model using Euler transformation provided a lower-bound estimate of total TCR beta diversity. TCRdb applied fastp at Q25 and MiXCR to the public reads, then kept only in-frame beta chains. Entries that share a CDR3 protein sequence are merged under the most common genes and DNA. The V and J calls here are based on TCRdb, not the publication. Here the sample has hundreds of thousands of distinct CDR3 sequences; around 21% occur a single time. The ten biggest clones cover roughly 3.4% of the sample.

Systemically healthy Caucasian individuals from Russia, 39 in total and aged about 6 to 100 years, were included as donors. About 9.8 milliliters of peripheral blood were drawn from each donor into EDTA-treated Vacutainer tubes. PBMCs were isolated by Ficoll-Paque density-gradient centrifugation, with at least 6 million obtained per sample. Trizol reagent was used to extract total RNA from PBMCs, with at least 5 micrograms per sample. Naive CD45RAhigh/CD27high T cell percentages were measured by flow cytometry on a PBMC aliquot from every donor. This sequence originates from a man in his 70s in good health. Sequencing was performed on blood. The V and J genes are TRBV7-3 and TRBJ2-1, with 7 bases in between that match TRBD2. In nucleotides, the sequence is TGTGCCAGCAGCTTAGAAGGGAGGGGTAGTGAGCAGTTCTTC. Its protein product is CASSLEGRGSEQFF. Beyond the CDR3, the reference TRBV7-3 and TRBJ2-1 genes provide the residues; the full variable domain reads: GAGVSQTPSNKVTEKGKYVELRCDPISGHTALYWYRQSLGQGPEFLIYFQGTGAADDSGLPNDRFFAVRPEGSVSTLKIQRTERGDSAVYLCASSLEGRGSEQFFGPGTRLTVL.